This T cell receptor (beta chain) stems from a study of regulatory T cells in long-lasting Graves disease. Whole-study context: Graves' patients, diagnosed recently, had received antithyroid drugs under 3 months. Study results and limitations: Persistent Graves' cases showed lower TCR diversity than newly diagnosed cases.

According to the study, TCR beta libraries were built with iRepertoire HTBI primers and CDR3-region Arm-PCR. Methods used by the authors: Looking across samples, the authors found approximately 60 TRBV and 14 to 15 TRBJ segments. TCRdb analysed the multiplex PCR reads with MiXCR anew, one entry per CDR3 protein. The V and J calls follow TCRdb's processing rather than the paper's. The sample has roughly 610,000 distinct CDR3 sequences; 15% to 20% are singletons. On this clonotype itself: Its antigen remains unknown.

Time point meaning: newly diagnosed GD, antithyroid drugs for less than 3 months. Following extraction of RNA from PBMCs, that RNA was used to make the TCR library. There are 15 residues in the CDR3. V lost 5 bases and J lost 3; bases outside the gene matches: 10. Germline V gene sequence: CDR1 SGHTA, CDR2 FQGNSA. The sample was also reused in another study, on T cells in Graves' hyperthyroidism and ophthalmopathy.

Here the sequenced sample was peripheral blood mononuclear cells (PBMCs), taken at new diagnosis, from a patient treated with antithyroid drugs. This TCR was recovered from a woman aged 30 to 39 with Graves disease. V is TRBV7-2 and J is TRBJ2-7; 7 positions agree with TRBD2. CDR3 in amino acids: CASSMREAGIYEQYF. The CDR3 bases are TGTGCCAGCAGCATGCGGGAAGCGGGAATCTACGAGCAGTACTTC.